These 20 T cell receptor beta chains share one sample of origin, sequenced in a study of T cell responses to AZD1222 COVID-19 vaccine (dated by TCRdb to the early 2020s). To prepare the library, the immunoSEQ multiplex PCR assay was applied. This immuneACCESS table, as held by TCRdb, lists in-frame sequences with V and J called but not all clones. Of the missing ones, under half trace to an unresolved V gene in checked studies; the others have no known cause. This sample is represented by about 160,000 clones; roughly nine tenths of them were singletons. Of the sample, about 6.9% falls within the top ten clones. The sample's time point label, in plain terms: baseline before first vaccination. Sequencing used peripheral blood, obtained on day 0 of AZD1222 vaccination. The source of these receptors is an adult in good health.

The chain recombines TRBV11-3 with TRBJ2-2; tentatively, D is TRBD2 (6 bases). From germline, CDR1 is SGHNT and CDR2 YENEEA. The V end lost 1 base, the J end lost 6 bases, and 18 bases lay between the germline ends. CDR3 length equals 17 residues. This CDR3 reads CASSLAGWGRDSGELFF. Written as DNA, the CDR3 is TGTGCCAGCAGCTTAGCCGGGTGGGGAAGGGACTCCGGGGAGCTGTTTTTT.

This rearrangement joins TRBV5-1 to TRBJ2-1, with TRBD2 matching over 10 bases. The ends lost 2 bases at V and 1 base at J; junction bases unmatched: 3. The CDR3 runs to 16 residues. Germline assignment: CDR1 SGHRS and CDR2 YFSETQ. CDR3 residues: CASSLNSGGSYNEQFF. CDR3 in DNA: TGCGCCAGCAGCTTAAATAGCGGGGGGTCCTACAATGAGCAGTTCTTC.

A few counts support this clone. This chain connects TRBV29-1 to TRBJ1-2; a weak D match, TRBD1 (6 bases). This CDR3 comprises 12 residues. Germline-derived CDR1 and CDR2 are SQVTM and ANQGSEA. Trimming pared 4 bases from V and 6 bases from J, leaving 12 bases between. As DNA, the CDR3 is TGCAGCGTTGCGGGGACAACTGATGGCTACACCTTC. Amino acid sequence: CSVAGTTDGYTF.

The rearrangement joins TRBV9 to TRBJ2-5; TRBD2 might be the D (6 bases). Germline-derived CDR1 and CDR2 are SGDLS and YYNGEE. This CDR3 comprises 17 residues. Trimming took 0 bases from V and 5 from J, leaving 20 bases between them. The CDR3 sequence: CASSVGFWELREETQYF. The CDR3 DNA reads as TGTGCCAGCAGCGTAGGGTTTTGGGAACTCCGGGAGGAGACCCAGTACTTC.

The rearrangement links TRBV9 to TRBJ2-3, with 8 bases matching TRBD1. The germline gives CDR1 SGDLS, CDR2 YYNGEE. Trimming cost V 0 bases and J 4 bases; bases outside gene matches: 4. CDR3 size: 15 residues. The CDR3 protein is CASSVAADRADTQYF. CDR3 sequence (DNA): TGTGCCAGCAGCGTAGCCGCGGACAGGGCAGATACGCAGTATTTT.

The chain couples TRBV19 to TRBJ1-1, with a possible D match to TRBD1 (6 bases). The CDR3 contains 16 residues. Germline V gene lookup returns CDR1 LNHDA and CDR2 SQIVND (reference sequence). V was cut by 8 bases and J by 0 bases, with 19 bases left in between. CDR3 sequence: CASSPGGGRLNTEAFF. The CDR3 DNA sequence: TGTGCCAGTTCCCCTGGGGGGGGCCGGTTGAACACTGAAGCTTTCTTT.

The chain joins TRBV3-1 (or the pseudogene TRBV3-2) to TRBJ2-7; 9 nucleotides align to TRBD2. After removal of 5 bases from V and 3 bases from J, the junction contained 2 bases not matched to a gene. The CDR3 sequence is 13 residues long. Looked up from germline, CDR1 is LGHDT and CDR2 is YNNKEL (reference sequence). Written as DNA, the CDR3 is TGTGCCAGCAGCAAGACTAGCGGCTACGAGCAGTACTTC. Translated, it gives CASSKTSGYEQYF.

In DNA form, the CDR3 reads TGTGCCAGCAGTGACGTGCGGGGGTCACCCCTCCACTTT. Translated: CASSDVRGSPLHF. The chain links TRBV6-4 to TRBJ1-6; the D gene is possibly TRBD1 (5 bases). The CDR3 loop spans 13 amino acids. CDR1 is MRHNA and CDR2 is SNTAGT in the germline V gene. V was trimmed by 2 bases and J by 10 bases, leaving 9 bases between them.

As DNA, the CDR3 is TGTGCCAGCAGCCAAGCCCACCAAGAGACCCAGTACTTC. Translating gives CASSQAHQETQYF. The chain uses TRBV4-2 and TRBJ2-5; D not certain. Germline V lookup: CDR1 LGHNA, CDR2 YNFKEQ. The CDR3 extends over 13 amino acids. With 1 base removed from V and 0 bases from J, the gap between germline ends came to 3 bases.

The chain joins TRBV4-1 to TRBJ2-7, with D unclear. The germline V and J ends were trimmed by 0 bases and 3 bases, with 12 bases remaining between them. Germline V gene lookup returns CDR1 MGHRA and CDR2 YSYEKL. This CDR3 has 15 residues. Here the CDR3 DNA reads TGCGCCAGCAGCCAAGATTGGCACCCAGGCTACGAGCAGTACTTC. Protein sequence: CASSQDWHPGYEQYF.

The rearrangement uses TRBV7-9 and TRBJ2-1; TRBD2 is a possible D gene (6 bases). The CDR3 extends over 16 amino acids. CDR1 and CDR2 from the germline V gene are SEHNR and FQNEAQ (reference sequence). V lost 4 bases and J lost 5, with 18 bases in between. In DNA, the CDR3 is TGTGCCAGCAGCTCCCGACTAGGAGGACGGAACAATGAGCAGTTCTTC. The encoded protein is CASSSRLGGRNNEQFF.

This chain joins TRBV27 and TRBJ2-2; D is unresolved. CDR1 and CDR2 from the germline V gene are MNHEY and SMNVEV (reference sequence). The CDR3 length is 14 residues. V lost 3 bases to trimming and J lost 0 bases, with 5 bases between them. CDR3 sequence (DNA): TGTGCCAGCAGTTTCGTCCCGAACACCGGGGAGCTGTTTTTT. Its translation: CASSFVPNTGELFF.

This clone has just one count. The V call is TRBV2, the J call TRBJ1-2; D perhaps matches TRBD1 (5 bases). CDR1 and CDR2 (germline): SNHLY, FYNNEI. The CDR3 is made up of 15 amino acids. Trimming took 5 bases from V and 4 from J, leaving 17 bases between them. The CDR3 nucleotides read TGTGCCAGCAGTCGAGGGGCGGCAGCTGGCTATGGCTACACCTTC. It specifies CASSRGAAAGYGYTF.

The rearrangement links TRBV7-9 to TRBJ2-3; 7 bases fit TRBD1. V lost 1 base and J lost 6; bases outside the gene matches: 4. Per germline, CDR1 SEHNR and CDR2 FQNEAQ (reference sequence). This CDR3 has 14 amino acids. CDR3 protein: CASSLVQGSDTQYF. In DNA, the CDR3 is TGTGCCAGCAGCTTAGTACAGGGGAGCGATACGCAGTATTTT.

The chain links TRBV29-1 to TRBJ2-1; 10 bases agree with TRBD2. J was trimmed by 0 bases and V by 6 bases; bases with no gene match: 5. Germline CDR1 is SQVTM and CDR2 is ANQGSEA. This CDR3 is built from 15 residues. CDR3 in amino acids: CSVAAGGISYNEQFF. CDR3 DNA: TGCAGCGTAGCAGCGGGGGGGATCTCCTACAATGAGCAGTTCTTC.

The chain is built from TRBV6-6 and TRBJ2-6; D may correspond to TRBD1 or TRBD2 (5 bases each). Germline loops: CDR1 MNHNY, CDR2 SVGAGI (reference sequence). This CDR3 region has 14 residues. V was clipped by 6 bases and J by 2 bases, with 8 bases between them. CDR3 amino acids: CASRRDAGANVLTF. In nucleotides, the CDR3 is TGTGCCAGCAGACGGGACGCTGGGGCCAACGTCCTGACTTTC.

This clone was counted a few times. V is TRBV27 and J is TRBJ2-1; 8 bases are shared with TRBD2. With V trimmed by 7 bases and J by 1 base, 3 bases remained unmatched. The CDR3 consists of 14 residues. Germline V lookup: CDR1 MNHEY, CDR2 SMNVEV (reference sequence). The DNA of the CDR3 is TGTGCCAGCATCGGGGGGGAATCCTACAATGAGCAGTTCTTC. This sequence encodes CASIGGESYNEQFF.

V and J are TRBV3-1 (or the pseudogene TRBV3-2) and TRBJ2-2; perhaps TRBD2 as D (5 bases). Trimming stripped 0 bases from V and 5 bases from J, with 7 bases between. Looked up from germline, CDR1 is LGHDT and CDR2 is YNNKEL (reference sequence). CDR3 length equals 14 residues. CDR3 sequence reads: CASSQDSGTGELFF. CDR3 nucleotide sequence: TGTGCCAGCAGCCAAGATTCGGGGACCGGGGAGCTGTTTTTT.

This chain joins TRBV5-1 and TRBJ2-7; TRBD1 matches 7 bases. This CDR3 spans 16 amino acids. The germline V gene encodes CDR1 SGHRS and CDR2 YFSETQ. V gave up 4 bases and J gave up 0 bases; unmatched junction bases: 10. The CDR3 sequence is CASSPDPGQSSYEQYF. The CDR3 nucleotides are TGCGCCAGCAGCCCAGACCCGGGACAGAGCTCCTACGAGCAGTACTTC.

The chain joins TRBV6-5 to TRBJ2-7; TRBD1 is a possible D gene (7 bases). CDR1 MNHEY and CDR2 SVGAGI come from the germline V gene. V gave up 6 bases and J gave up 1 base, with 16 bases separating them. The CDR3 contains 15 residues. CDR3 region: CASRPQGGVSYEQYF. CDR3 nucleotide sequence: TGTGCCAGCAGGCCCCAGGGGGGTGTTTCCTACGAGCAGTACTTC.